This T cell receptor beta chain is drawn from a study of T cells in Graves' hyperthyroidism and ophthalmopathy. Findings of the study overall: Most thyroid clonotypes that were expanded above 0.001 also turned up in blood.

The CDR3 regions of TCR beta were amplified from RNA transcripts. Researchers ran a first-round RT-PCR on the TCR CDR3 using the HTBI primer set. From the multiplex PCR reads, TCRdb called clonotypes with MiXCR, one entry per CDR3 protein. The table lists approximately 400,000 distinct CDR3 sequences, approximately 13% of them singletons. The CDR3 loop spans 13 amino acids. V gave up 2 bases and J gave up 7 bases, with 9 bases separating them. Germline CDR1 is SGHAT and CDR2 is FQNNGV. Note on this clonotype: Its antigen is still unknown.

The sequenced material came from blood. The TCR comes from a man under 40 with Graves' hyperthyroidism that later progressed to Graves' ophthalmopathy. This chain joins TRBV11-2 and TRBJ2-1; the D call may be TRBD1 or TRBD2 (6 bases each). CDR3 residues: CASSLRGRNEQFF. The DNA of the CDR3 is TGTGCCAGCAGCTTAAGGGGGAGGAATGAGCAGTTCTTC.